Below, 23 T cell receptor beta chains from the same sample are listed, as sequenced in a study of cytomegalovirus exposure and HLA in healthy donors listed by TCRdb under 2017. Library generation was performed with the immunoSEQ multiplex PCR assay. For the multiplex PCR, a mixture combining 60 forward primers for TCR Vbeta segments and 13 reverse primers for TCR Jbeta segments was used. Drawn from immuneACCESS, this table holds only the in-frame rearrangements with V and J called that TCRdb kept. Clones are partly lost; checked studies trace under half to an unresolved V gene and leave the rest unexplained. The sample data list 180,000 or so clones, and roughly 80% of these were observed just once. In total, the top ten clones hold 4.5% to 5.5% of the sample. The material sequenced was PBMCs. The source of these receptors is a woman between 45 and 65 years old in good health and CMV-seropositive.

This chain links TRBV5-8 with TRBJ2-1; 9 bases are shared with TRBD1. Germline lookup yields CDR1 SGHTS and CDR2 YDEGEE. There are 15 residues in the CDR3. The V and J ends lost 4 bases and 4 bases, in that order; junction bases with no gene match: 6. CDR3 DNA sequence: TGTGCCAGCAGCCTACAGGGGGCGCAGTACAATGAGCAGTTCTTC. As protein: CASSLQGAQYNEQFF.

The gene calls are TRBV7-2 and TRBJ1-2, with unresolved D. Germline V lookup: CDR1 SGHTA, CDR2 FQGNSA. Between the trimmed V and J ends, which lost 1 base and 1 base, there was a span of 10 bases. The CDR3 length is 15 residues. CDR3 sequence: CASSLDLASNYGYTF. DNA for the CDR3: TGTGCCAGCAGCTTAGATTTGGCCAGTAACTATGGCTACACCTTC.

The V gene is TRBV7-2, the J gene TRBJ1-5; 9 positions agree with TRBD1. The CDR3 contains 15 residues. Germline assignment: CDR1 SGHTA and CDR2 FQGNSA. V shed 5 bases, J shed 3 bases, and the junction held 5 bases outside the gene matches. The CDR3 loop reads CASSLTGGDNQPQHF. The CDR3 DNA sequence: TGTGCCAGCAGCCTGACAGGGGGTGACAATCAGCCCCAGCATTTT.

The chain employs TRBV13 and TRBJ2-7, with D uncertain. This CDR3 is built from 12 residues. Trimming took off 3 bases at V and 2 bases at J, with 5 bases between the two ends. Germline CDR1 reads PRHDT; CDR2 reads FYEKMQ (reference sequence). CDR3 sequence: CASSFRAYEQYF. The CDR3 DNA reads TGTGCCAGCAGCTTTCGCGCCTACGAGCAGTACTTC.

This clone showed up just once. The chain employs TRBV19 and TRBJ2-7; 7 positions match TRBD1. The V segment lost 6 bases and the J segment 1 base; nucleotides outside the gene matches: 9. Germline CDR1 reads LNHDA; CDR2 reads SQIVND (reference sequence). The length of the CDR3 is 15 residues. The CDR3 is CASRSGTETSYEQYF. Written as DNA, the CDR3 is TGTGCCAGTAGAAGTGGGACAGAGACATCCTACGAGCAGTACTTC.

This clone was counted once. The chain links TRBV5-1 to TRBJ2-7; 9 positions agree with TRBD1. CDR1 and CDR2 (germline): SGHRS, YFSETQ. The CDR3 covers 14 residues. Unmatched junction bases numbered 1, after V lost 2 bases and J lost 1 base. CDR3 coding DNA: TGCGCCAGCAGCTTCGGACAGGGGTCCTACGAGCAGTACTTC. This gives the protein CASSFGQGSYEQYF.

CDR3 in DNA: TGTGCCAGCAGCGTAGAGCCCTCAGAGACCCAGTACTTC. This translates into CASSVEPSETQYF. The chain employs TRBV9 and TRBJ2-5; D unresolved. Germline V gene data show CDR1 as SGDLS and CDR2 as YYNGEE. With 0 bases removed from V and 4 bases from J, the gap between germline ends came to 7 bases. This CDR3 contains 13 residues.

Only a few counts were recorded for this clone. This rearrangement joins TRBV28 to TRBJ2-1; 9 nucleotides align to TRBD2. This CDR3 contains 21 residues. V dropped 3 bases and J dropped 0; count of bases not matched to a gene: 18. Looked up from germline, CDR1 is MDHEN and CDR2 is SYDVKM. The CDR3 DNA follows: TGTGCCAGCAGTTTCCCACGGACTAGCGCGTACAAGGGATCCTCCTACAATGAGCAGTTCTTC. Encoded protein: CASSFPRTSAYKGSSYNEQFF.

The V call is TRBV7-9, the J call TRBJ2-7; 8 bases are shared with TRBD1. V gave up 3 bases and J gave up 0 bases; unmatched junction bases: 4. This CDR3 is 15 amino acids long. The germline gives CDR1 SEHNR, CDR2 FQNEAQ (reference sequence). The CDR3 coding sequence is TGTGCCAGCAGCTTCTCCGGGACAGGCTCCTACGAGCAGTACTTC. It translates to CASSFSGTGSYEQYF.

The chain is built from TRBV7-2 and TRBJ1-6, with D possibly being TRBD1 (5 bases). This CDR3 is built from 15 residues. Trimming shortened V by 8 bases and J by 6 bases, and 17 bases separated the two germline ends. CDR1 SGHTA and CDR2 FQGNSA come from the germline V gene. The CDR3 DNA reads as TGTGCCAGCGGAGAATTGGGGGGTAGTAATTCACCCCTCCACTTT. Its translation: CASGELGGSNSPLHF. Using reference TRBV7-2 and TRBJ1-6 for the parts outside the CDR3, the full variable domain is GAGVSQSPSNKVTEKGKDVELRCDPISGHTALYWYRQSLGQGLEFLIYFQGNSAPDKSGLPSDRFSAERTGGSVSTLTIQRTQQEDSAVYLCASGELGGSNSPLHFGNGTRLTVT.

The rearrangement links TRBV5-1 to TRBJ2-3; 9 positions agree with TRBD1. This CDR3 comprises 16 residues. With 5 bases clipped from V and 2 bases from J, the junction kept 9 bases outside the gene matches. The germline gives CDR1 SGHRS, CDR2 YFSETQ. The CDR3 region has the DNA TGCGCCAGCAGGCTGGAAGGGACAGGGATCACAGATACGCAGTATTTT. This codes for CASRLEGTGITDTQYF.

Only a few counts were recorded for this clone. The chain links TRBV27 to TRBJ2-7, with D unresolved. CDR1 MNHEY and CDR2 SMNVEV come from the germline V gene (reference sequence). V lost 6 bases, J lost 2 bases, and 17 bases lay in between. This CDR3 has 15 residues. DNA for the CDR3: TGTGCCAGCAGACCCCTTGCGTCAAGCCCCTACGAGCAGTACTTC. Protein: CASRPLASSPYEQYF.

The chain is built from TRBV10-2 and TRBJ2-5, with TRBD2 identical over 12 bases. The CDR3 loop spans 15 amino acids. CDR1 and CDR2 from the germline V gene are WSHSY and SAAADI. V lost 7 bases to trimming and J lost 1 base; unmatched junction nucleotides: 4. The CDR3 nucleotides are TGCGCCAGCAACCCTAGCGGGGGGGCCCAAGAGACCCAGTACTTC. Its translation is CASNPSGGAQETQYF.

Notes on this clone: An end of the junction does not agree with germline; a read error may underlie this. CDR3 region: CSSSLAGGIYAGDNEQFF. The CDR3 DNA reads TGTTCCAGCAGCTTAGCGGGGGGGATCTATGCGGGAGACAATGAGCAGTTCTTC. The chain combines TRBV7-9 with TRBJ2-1, with TRBD2 matching over 11 bases. The CDR3 consists of 18 residues. Germline CDR1 SEHNR, CDR2 FQNEAQ (reference sequence).

This chain joins TRBV5-3 and TRBJ2-2; possibly TRBD2 for D (5 bases). TRBV5-3 is identified as an open reading frame with a role that is uncertain. The length of the CDR3 is 18 residues. Trimming pared 0 bases from V and 4 bases from J, leaving 19 bases between. CDR3 DNA sequence: TGTGCCAGAAGCTTGGGGCGGCCTACTAGGTCGGTCACCGGGGAGCTGTTTTTT. This sequence encodes CARSLGRPTRSVTGELFF.

Comment on this clone: Germline and junction disagree at one end, which may indicate a read error. This chain joins TRBV7-9 and TRBJ2-1; 11 nucleotides align to TRBD2. This CDR3 comprises 16 residues. Looked up from germline, CDR1 is SEHNR and CDR2 is FQNEAQ (reference sequence). The CDR3, as DNA: TGTTCCAGCAGCTCGGAACCGGGACTAGCGGTCAATGAGCAGTTCTTC. Its protein is CSSSSEPGLAVNEQFF.

The genes are TRBV19 and TRBJ2-5, with 9 bases identical to TRBD1. Germline V lookup: CDR1 LNHDA, CDR2 SQIVND (reference sequence). The J segment lost 4 bases and the V segment lost 5 bases, leaving 11 bases of the junction unmatched. The length of the CDR3 is 16 residues. CDR3 loop: CASSSEGTGILETQYF. The CDR3 DNA reads as TGTGCCAGTAGTTCCGAAGGGACAGGGATTTTAGAGACCCAGTACTTC.

The V and J genes are TRBV23-1 and TRBJ2-7; 8 bases fit TRBD1. TRBV23-1 is an ORF, with its function uncertain. The J segment lost 2 bases and the V segment lost 4 bases, leaving 16 bases of the junction unmatched. The CDR3 spans 18 residues. CDR3: CASSRREGQVNNPYEQYF. CDR3 bases: TGCGCCAGCAGTCGTCGTGAGGGACAGGTAAACAATCCCTACGAGCAGTACTTC.

This clone was observed a few times. V gene TRBV6-5 combines with J gene TRBJ2-6; D not resolved. The CDR3 spans 14 residues. V lost 4 bases, J lost 2 bases, and 6 bases lay in between. CDR1 and CDR2 from the germline V gene are MNHEY and SVGAGI. The CDR3 sequence: CASSSTTGANVLTF. The CDR3 DNA reads TGTGCCAGCAGTTCCACAACTGGGGCCAACGTCCTGACTTTC.

This chain connects TRBV7-3 to TRBJ2-1; D is unclear. CDR1 and CDR2 (germline): SGHTA, FQGTGA. This CDR3 contains 13 residues. Trimming pared 4 bases from V and 9 bases from J, leaving 13 bases between. This chain's CDR3 is CASSSDAVSEQFF. The CDR3, as DNA: TGTGCCAGCAGCTCAGATGCCGTCAGTGAGCAGTTCTTC.

J is TRBJ1-2 and V is TRBV6-6; TRBD1 agrees at 9 bases. The CDR3 length is 14 residues. V lost 11 bases to trimming and J lost 1 base; unmatched junction nucleotides: 8. CDR1 is MNHNY and CDR2 is SVGAGI in the germline V gene (reference sequence). CDR3 sequence (DNA): TGTGCCGCTAAAGGGACAGGGTTTAACTATGGCTACACCTTC. Protein product: CAAKGTGFNYGYTF.

This rearrangement joins TRBV6-5 to TRBJ1-6; D remains unclear. V was cut by 11 bases and J by 2 bases, with 13 bases left in between. Germline V lookup: CDR1 MNHEY, CDR2 SVGAGI. The CDR3 has 14 amino acids. The CDR3 spells CASSGVPYNSPLHF. Written as DNA, the CDR3 is TGTGCCTCGAGCGGGGTACCCTATAATTCACCCCTCCACTTT.

The chain is built from TRBV9 and TRBJ1-1, with 9 bases lining up with TRBD1. This CDR3 spans 13 amino acids. V lost 4 bases, J lost 7 bases, and 5 bases stayed unmatched. CDR1 is SGDLS and CDR2 is YYNGEE in the germline V gene. The CDR3 coding sequence is TGTGCCAGCAGCCCCGGGACAGGGCGTGAAGCTTTCTTT. Encoded protein: CASSPGTGREAFF.